This T cell receptor beta chain derives from a study of cytomegalovirus exposure and HLA in healthy donors. The study ran its PCR with 60 Vbeta and 13 Jbeta primers. Sequencing was performed with immunoSEQ multiplex PCR; in TCRdb, only in-frame clones are kept and a portion is missing. This table has roughly 100,000 clones, just under 70% appearing once. A single count supports this clone. Sequencing input: PBMCs. The sequence derives from a woman between 45 and 60 years old in good health and CMV-seropositive.

The CDR3 is CASSQGTSGNTGELFF. CDR3 DNA sequence: TGTGCCAGCAGCCAAGGGACTAGCGGGAACACCGGGGAGCTGTTTTTT. The chain has TRBV4-2 and TRBJ2-2; 10 nucleotides agree with TRBD2. The CDR3 loop spans 16 amino acids. Germline CDR1 LGHNA, CDR2 YNFKEQ. The trim removed 1 base at V and 1 base at J, leaving 0 bases unmatched.